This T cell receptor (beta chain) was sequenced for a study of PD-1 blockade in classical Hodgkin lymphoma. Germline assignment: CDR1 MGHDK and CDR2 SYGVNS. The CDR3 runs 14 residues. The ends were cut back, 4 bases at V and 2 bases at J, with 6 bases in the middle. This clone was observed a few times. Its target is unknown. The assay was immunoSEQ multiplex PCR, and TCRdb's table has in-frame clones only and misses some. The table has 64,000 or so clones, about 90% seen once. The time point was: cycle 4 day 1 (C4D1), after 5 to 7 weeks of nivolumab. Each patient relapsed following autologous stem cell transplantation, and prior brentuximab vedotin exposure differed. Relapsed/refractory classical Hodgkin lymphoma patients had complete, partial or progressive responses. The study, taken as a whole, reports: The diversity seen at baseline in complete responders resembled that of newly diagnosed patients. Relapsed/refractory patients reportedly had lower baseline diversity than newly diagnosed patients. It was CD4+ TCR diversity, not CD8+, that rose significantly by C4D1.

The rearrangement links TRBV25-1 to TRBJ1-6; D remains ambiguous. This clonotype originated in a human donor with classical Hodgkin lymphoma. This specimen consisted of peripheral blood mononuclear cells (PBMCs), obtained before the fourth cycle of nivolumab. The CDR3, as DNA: TGTGCCAGCAGTGGGCCAACCTATAATTCACCCCTCCACTTT. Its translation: CASSGPTYNSPLHF.